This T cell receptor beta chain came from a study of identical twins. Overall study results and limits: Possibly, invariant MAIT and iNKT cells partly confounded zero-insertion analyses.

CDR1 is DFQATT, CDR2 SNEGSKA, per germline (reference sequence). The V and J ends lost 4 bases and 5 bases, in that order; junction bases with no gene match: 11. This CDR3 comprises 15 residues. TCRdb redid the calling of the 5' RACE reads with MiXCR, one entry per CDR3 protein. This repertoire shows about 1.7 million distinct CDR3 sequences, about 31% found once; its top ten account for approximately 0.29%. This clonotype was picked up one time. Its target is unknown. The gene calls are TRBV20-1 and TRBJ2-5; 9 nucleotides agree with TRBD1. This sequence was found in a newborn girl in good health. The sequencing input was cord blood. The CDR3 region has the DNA TGCAGTGCTACAAAGGGGACAGGGAACGCGGAGACCCAGTACTTC. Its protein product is CSATKGTGNAETQYF.